This TCR beta chain was obtained from a study of T cell repertoires in cytomegalovirus infection. Broader study findings: Dominant in the ex vivo response were TCR beta clonotypes restricted by HLA-C and specific for CMV.

CDR3 length: 16 amino acids. Germline assignment: CDR1 SGHVT and CDR2 SQSDAQ. The V end lost 0 bases, the J end lost 7 bases, and 16 bases lay between the germline ends. TCRdb ran MiXCR on the reads and lists one entry per CDR3 protein. This repertoire shows about 830,000 distinct CDR3 sequences, around a third found once; its top ten account for 9.5% to 15%. To note about this clonotype: Its antigen is unidentified. A much more abundant neighbour one base away suggests this may be a read error.

The sample consisted of cultured CD8+ T cells from PBMCs, taken from culture after CMV antigen stimulation. The chain joins TRBV7-4 to TRBJ1-3; the D is unclear. The receptor comes from a human donor in good health (CMV status not recorded). Some clones in this sample may be carry-over from other donors' samples. CDR3 in amino acids: CASSLAGGIKWNTIYF. The CDR3 nucleotides are TGTGCCAGCAGCTTAGCCGGCGGGATAAAATGGAACACCATATATTTT.